This passage covers 9 T cell receptor beta chains from one sample sequenced in a study of beta chain features in type 1 diabetes. Antigens of these TCRs are unknown. Study-wide results and caveats: Type 1 diabetes patients showed a moderate but significant shortening of TCRB CDR3s in all four CD4+ subsets.

All of the isolated RNA was reverse transcribed, so expressed TCRB transcripts were sequenced. Produced via immunoSEQ multiplex PCR; TCRdb's table is partial and in-frame only. The table includes roughly 150,000 clones, 6% to 9% detected once. Material: central memory CD4+ T cells from blood. The receptor set was obtained from a young man with type 1 diabetes.

The genes are TRBV7-8 and TRBJ2-5, with D maybe TRBD1 (5 bases). This CDR3 has 13 amino acids. Trimming cost V 5 bases and J 4 bases, with 11 bases left between them. Germline CDR1 reads SGHVS; CDR2 reads FQNEAQ. CDR3 DNA: TGTGCCAGCAGCCCCCGACAGTTAGAGACCCAGTACTTC. It yields the protein CASSPRQLETQYF.

In its sample, this clone was seen a few times. The chain is built from TRBV5-4 and TRBJ1-2; perhaps TRBD1 as D (5 bases). The CDR3 loop spans 14 amino acids. Germline-derived CDR1 and CDR2 are SGHNT and YYREEE (reference sequence). V dropped 4 bases and J dropped 4 bases, with 14 bases sitting between them. The CDR3 DNA reads as TGTGCCAGCAGCCGCTGGGACTCCACCTATGGCTACACCTTC. This codes for CASSRWDSTYGYTF. Full variable domain (outside the CDR3, taken from reference TRBV5-4 and TRBJ1-2): ETGVTQSPTHLIKTRGQQVTLRCSSQSGHNTVSWYQQALGQGPQFIFQYYREEENGRGNFPPRFSGLQFPNYSSELNVNALELDDSALYLCASSRWDSTYGYTFGSGTRLTVV.

This chain links TRBV11-2 with TRBJ2-1; 12 bases match TRBD2. The ends lost 5 bases at V and 10 bases at J; junction bases unmatched: 12. CDR1 and CDR2 from the germline V gene are SGHAT and FQNNGV. The CDR3 extends over 16 amino acids. The CDR3 coding sequence is TGTGCCAGCAGCCTCGGACTAGCGGGATATCGGGGGGAGCAGTTCTTC. This translates into CASSLGLAGYRGEQFF.

This clone was counted at least ten times. The rearrangement joins TRBV4-3 to TRBJ2-2; D not resolved. Germline V gene lookup returns CDR1 LGHNA and CDR2 YSLEER. The CDR3 spans 15 residues. Trimming took 0 bases from V and 3 from J, leaving 8 bases between them. CDR3 protein: CASSQDSRYTGELFF. CDR3 coding DNA: TGCGCCAGCAGCCAAGATTCCCGGTACACCGGGGAGCTGTTTTTT.

The chain is built from TRBV6-1 and TRBJ2-5, with a weak D call TRBD2 (5 bases). The CDR3 runs to 14 residues. Deletions cut 2 bases from V and 4 bases from J, with 11 bases between. The germline CDR1 and CDR2 sequences are MNHNS and SASEGT. This chain's CDR3 is CASSEQRSPETQYF. CDR3 coding DNA: TGTGCCAGCAGTGAACAGCGGAGTCCAGAGACCCAGTACTTC.

CDR3 residues: CASSDPGLRQYEQYF. In DNA, the CDR3 is TGTGCCAGCAGCGATCCGGGACTAAGGCAGTACGAGCAGTACTTC. V and J are TRBV27 and TRBJ2-7, with 7 bases that match TRBD2. The CDR3 has 15 amino acids. Trimming at V came to 6 bases and at J to 4 bases, leaving 12 bases not matched to a gene. Germline CDR1 MNHEY, CDR2 SMNVEV (reference sequence).

This clone was detected only a few times. The chain employs TRBV30 and TRBJ1-5, with D hard to call. The germline V gene has CDR1 GTSNPN and CDR2 SVGIG (reference sequence). This CDR3 has 13 amino acids. The V end lost 0 bases, the J end lost 3 bases, and 6 bases lay between the germline ends. CDR3 amino acids: CAWSVRDNQPQHF. The DNA for the CDR3 is TGTGCCTGGAGTGTACGGGACAATCAGCCCCAGCATTTT.

The rearrangement links TRBV6-5 to TRBJ2-2; D unclear. This CDR3 has 15 amino acids. The ends were cut back, 6 bases at V and 6 bases at J, with 17 bases in the middle. CDR1 and CDR2 (germline): MNHEY, SVGAGI. The CDR3 region is CASSRPLFGSGELFF. As DNA, the CDR3 is TGTGCCAGCAGCCGCCCCCTCTTCGGGTCCGGGGAGCTGTTTTTT.

The rearrangement joins TRBV7-8 to TRBJ2-3; 9 bases agree with TRBD2. Germline CDR1 SGHVS, CDR2 FQNEAQ. V shed 1 base and J 10 bases; nucleotides not matched to a gene: 6. The CDR3 is made up of 14 amino acids. CDR3 loop: CASSLEGSGGSQYF. The CDR3 region has the DNA TGTGCCAGCAGCTTAGAAGGTAGCGGGGGATCGCAGTATTTT.